These 10 T cell receptor beta chains were sequenced from one sample in a study of OX40 agonist ivuxolimab in advanced cancers. The library came from the immunoSEQ multiplex PCR assay. TCRdb provides this immuneACCESS table in a form limited to in-frame rearrangements. Some clones are lacking; in checked studies, under half of them reflect an unresolved V gene, and why the rest are absent is not known. The sample includes tens of thousands of clones, with 83% observed a single time. The ten biggest clones cover roughly 1.4% of the sample. Sequencing used CD4+ or CD8+ T cells sorted from blood, obtained in a trial of the OX40 agonist ivuxolimab. The source of these receptors is an adult with an advanced solid tumor such as melanoma, head and neck, liver or kidney cancer.

The chain links TRBV27 to TRBJ2-1; D call uncertain. Trimming cost V 3 bases and J 8 bases, with 14 bases left between them. Germline V gene data show CDR1 as MNHEY and CDR2 as SMNVEV (reference sequence). This CDR3 region has 14 residues. The CDR3: CASSFSYGVYEQFF. CDR3 coding DNA: TGTGCCAGCAGTTTTAGCTATGGAGTCTATGAGCAGTTCTTC.

The chain is built from TRBV28 and TRBJ1-4; no clear D gene. The CDR3 consists of 14 residues. The V end was cut by 5 bases, the J end by 0 bases, with 7 bases between. The germline gives CDR1 MDHEN, CDR2 SYDVKM. DNA for the CDR3: TGTGCCAGCAGTGTAGTTACAACTAATGAAAAACTGTTTTTT. It codes for CASSVVTTNEKLFF.

The chain employs TRBV19 and TRBJ2-5, with TRBD2 matching over 8 bases. The trim removed 7 bases at V and 5 bases at J, leaving 9 bases unmatched. The CDR3 contains 14 residues. Germline loops: CDR1 LNHDA, CDR2 SQIVND (reference sequence). The chain's CDR3 is CASNPGLVMETQYF. The CDR3 nucleotides are TGTGCCAGTAACCCGGGACTAGTGATGGAGACCCAGTACTTC.

The gene calls are TRBV28 and TRBJ2-2; no reliable D call. V was pared by 2 bases and J by 6 bases, with 7 bases between. The CDR3 covers 13 residues. Germline V gene sequence: CDR1 MDHEN, CDR2 SYDVKM. CDR3 bases: TGTGCCAGCAGTTTAGGTTTCTCCGGGGAGCTGTTTTTT. Translation: CASSLGFSGELFF.

CDR3 in amino acids: CASSLVGPTGSTNEKLFF. The CDR3 coding sequence is TGCGCCAGCAGCTTGGTAGGCCCGACAGGGTCAACTAATGAAAAACTGTTTTTT. The chain carries TRBV5-1 and TRBJ1-4; 7 bases are shared with TRBD1. The V and J ends lost 0 bases and 0 bases, in that order; junction bases with no gene match: 8. The germline gives CDR1 SGHRS, CDR2 YFSETQ. The CDR3 sequence is 18 residues long.

This clone has just a few counts. The chain has TRBV6-5 and TRBJ2-7; no definite D call. V gave up 2 bases and J gave up 4 bases, with 9 bases separating them. The CDR3 extends over 13 amino acids. CDR1 and CDR2 from the germline V gene are MNHEY and SVGAGI. The CDR3 here is CASSYGERYEQYF. For the CDR3, the DNA is TGTGCCAGCAGTTACGGGGAAAGATACGAGCAGTACTTC.

The chain has TRBV6-6 and TRBJ2-6; 7 bases are shared with TRBD1. From germline, CDR1 is MNHNY and CDR2 SVGAGI (reference sequence). V dropped 4 bases and J dropped 4; count of bases not matched to a gene: 7. This CDR3 is 16 amino acids long. Here the CDR3 DNA reads TGTGCCAGCAGTTTTACAGGGGTGTCAGGGGCCAACGTCCTGACTTTC. Protein sequence: CASSFTGVSGANVLTF.

This chain joins TRBV19 and TRBJ2-5; D may be TRBD1 (6 bases). Trimming took off 7 bases at V and 2 bases at J, with 17 bases between the two ends. In germline, CDR1 is LNHDA, CDR2 SQIVND (reference sequence). The CDR3 is 15 amino acids. The CDR3 spells CASNTPGTSQETQYF. The CDR3 DNA reads TGTGCCAGTAATACACCGGGGACATCGCAAGAGACCCAGTACTTC. The full variable domain, its missing parts supplied by reference TRBV19 and TRBJ2-5, is DGGITQSPKYLFRKEGQNVTLSCEQNLNHDAMYWYRQDPGQGLRLIYYSQIVNDFQKGDIAEGYSVSREKKESFPLTVTSAQKNPTAFYLCASNTPGTSQETQYFGPGTRLLVL.

The gene calls are TRBV5-1 and TRBJ2-1; a weak D match, TRBD2 (6 bases). The CDR3 loop spans 14 amino acids. Germline lookup yields CDR1 SGHRS and CDR2 YFSETQ. V was clipped by 0 bases and J by 15 bases, with 19 bases between them. The CDR3 sequence is CASSLVLGLPVGFF. In nucleotides, the CDR3 is TGCGCCAGCAGCTTGGTGCTGGGACTCCCGGTTGGGTTCTTC.

The chain has TRBV19 and TRBJ2-7, with TRBD1 matching over 8 bases. CDR1 and CDR2 (germline): LNHDA, SQIVND (reference sequence). With 5 bases clipped from V and 3 bases from J, the junction kept 6 bases outside the gene matches. The CDR3 has 14 residues. This CDR3 is CASSVPGGVYEQYF. DNA of the CDR3: TGTGCCAGTAGTGTACCAGGGGGCGTCTACGAGCAGTACTTC.